Listed below are T cell receptor beta chains from one sample, sequenced in a study of PD-L1 blockade in urothelial cancer. Libraries were prepared by immunoSEQ multiplex PCR; TCRdb keeps only in-frame clonotypes and omits some of them. This sample has under 55,000 clones, with around nine tenths found just once. The specimen comprised PBMCs, sampled around atezolizumab (anti-PD-L1) treatment. Receptors were obtained from a donor at least 40 years old with urothelial cancer. Both conserved end residues are part of each CDR3. Fields, in order: V gene, D gene, J gene, CDR3 protein, CDR3 DNA. A D gene is named only where the DNA matches it firmly.

TRBV7-3	TRBD2	TRBJ2-1	CASSLMGGSYNEQFF	TGTGCCAGCAGCTTAATGGGGGGGTCCTACAATGAGCAGTTCTTC
TRBV12-5	NA	TRBJ2-5	CASGLVPTGRGWETQYF	TGTGCTAGTGGTTTGGTACCCACAGGGAGAGGTTGGGAGACCCAGTACTTC
TRBV19	NA	TRBJ2-1	CASRHRRRYNEQFF	TGTGCCAGTAGACACAGGAGAAGGTACAATGAGCAGTTCTTC
TRBV4-3	TRBD2	TRBJ2-5	CASSQVGAGGTETQYF	TGCGCCAGCAGCCAAGTGGGGGCGGGAGGCACCGAGACCCAGTACTTC
TRBV7-9	NA	TRBJ1-1	CASSSVGAWETEAFF	TGTGCCAGCAGCTCGGTGGGGGCTTGGGAAACTGAAGCTTTCTTT
TRBV6-1	TRBD1	TRBJ2-4	CASRQGAIAKNIQYF	TGTGCCAGCAGGCAGGGGGCAATAGCCAAAAACATTCAGTACTTC
TRBV18	NA	TRBJ1-2	CASSPQETDGYTF	TGTGCCAGCTCCCCCCAGGAAACTGATGGCTACACCTTC
TRBV6-6	NA	TRBJ2-2	CASSYIRRSNTGELFF	TGTGCCAGCAGTTACATACGGCGGTCTAACACCGGGGAGCTGTTTTTT
TRBV11-2	NA	TRBJ2-1	CASSLPGLLNEQFF	TGTGCCAGCAGCTTACCGGGACTTCTCAATGAGCAGTTCTTC
TRBV15	NA	TRBJ2-1	CATSRVERRGNNEQFF	TGTGCCACCAGCAGAGTGGAGAGGCGGGGAAACAATGAGCAGTTCTTC
TRBV12-5	NA	TRBJ2-2	CASGPRRSSTGELFF	TGTGCTAGTGGTCCCCGCAGGTCAAGCACCGGGGAGCTGTTTTTT